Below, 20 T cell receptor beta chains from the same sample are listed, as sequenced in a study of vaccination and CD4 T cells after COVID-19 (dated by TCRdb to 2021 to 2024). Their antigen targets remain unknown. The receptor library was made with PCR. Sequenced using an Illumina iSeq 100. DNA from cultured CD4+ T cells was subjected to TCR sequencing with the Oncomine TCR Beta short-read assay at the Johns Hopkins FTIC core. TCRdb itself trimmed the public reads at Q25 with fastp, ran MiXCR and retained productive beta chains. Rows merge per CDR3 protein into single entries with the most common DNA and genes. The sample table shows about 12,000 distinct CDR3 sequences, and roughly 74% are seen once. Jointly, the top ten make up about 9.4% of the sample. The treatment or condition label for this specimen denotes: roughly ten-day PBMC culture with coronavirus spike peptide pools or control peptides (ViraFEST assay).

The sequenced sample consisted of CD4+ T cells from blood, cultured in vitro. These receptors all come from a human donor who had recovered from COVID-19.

The CDR3 DNA is TGTGCCAGCAGCCGGGGTTACGAGCAGTACTTC. Amino acids: CASSRGYEQYF. The genes are TRBV11-2 and TRBJ2-7, with D possibly being TRBD2 (5 bases). V lost 5 bases, J lost 4 bases, and 6 bases lay in between. This CDR3 is 11 amino acids long. In germline, CDR1 is SGHAT, CDR2 FQNNGV.

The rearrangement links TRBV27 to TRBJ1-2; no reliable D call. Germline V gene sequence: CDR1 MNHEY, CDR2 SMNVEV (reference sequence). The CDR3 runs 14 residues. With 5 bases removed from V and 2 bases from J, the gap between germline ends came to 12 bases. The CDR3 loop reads CASSPRQGNYGYTF. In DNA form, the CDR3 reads TGTGCCAGCAGTCCGCGTCAAGGGAACTATGGCTACACCTTC.

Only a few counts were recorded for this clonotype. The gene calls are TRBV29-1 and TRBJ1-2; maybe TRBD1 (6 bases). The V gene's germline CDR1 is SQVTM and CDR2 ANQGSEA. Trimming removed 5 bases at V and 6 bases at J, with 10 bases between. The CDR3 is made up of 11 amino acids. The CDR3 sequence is CSVLQGDGYTF. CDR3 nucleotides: TGCAGCGTTCTACAGGGAGATGGCTACACCTTC.

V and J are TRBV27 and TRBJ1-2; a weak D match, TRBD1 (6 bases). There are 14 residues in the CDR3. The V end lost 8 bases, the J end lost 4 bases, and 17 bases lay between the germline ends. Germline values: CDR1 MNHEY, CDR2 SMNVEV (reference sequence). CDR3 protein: CASRGQTPFYGYTF. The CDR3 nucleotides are TGTGCCAGCCGCGGACAGACTCCATTCTATGGCTACACCTTC.

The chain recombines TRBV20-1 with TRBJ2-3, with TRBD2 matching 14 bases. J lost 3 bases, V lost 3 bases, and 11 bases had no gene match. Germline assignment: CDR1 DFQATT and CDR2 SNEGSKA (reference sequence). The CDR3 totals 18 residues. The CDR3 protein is CSARGIGLAGGTTDTQYF. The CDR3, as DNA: TGCAGTGCTAGGGGGATAGGACTAGCGGGGGGCACGACAGATACGCAGTATTTT.

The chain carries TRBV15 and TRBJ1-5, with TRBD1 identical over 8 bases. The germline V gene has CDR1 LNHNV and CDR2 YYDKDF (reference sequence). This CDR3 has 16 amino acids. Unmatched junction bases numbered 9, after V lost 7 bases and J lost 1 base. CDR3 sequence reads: CATTSRGRRSNQPQHF. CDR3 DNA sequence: TGTGCCACCACGAGCAGGGGGCGGAGGAGCAATCAGCCCCAGCATTTT.

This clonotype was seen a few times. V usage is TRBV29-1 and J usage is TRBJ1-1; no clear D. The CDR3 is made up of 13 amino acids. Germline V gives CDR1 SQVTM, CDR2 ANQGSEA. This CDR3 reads CSIVRSWDTEAFF. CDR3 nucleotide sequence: TGCTCAATTGTCAGGAGTTGGGACACTGAAGCTTTCTTT.

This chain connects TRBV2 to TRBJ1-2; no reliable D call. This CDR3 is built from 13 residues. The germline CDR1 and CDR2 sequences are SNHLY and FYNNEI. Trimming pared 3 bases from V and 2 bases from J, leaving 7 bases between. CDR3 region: CASSEERNYGYTF. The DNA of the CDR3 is TGTGCCAGCAGTGAGGAAAGGAACTATGGCTACACCTTC.

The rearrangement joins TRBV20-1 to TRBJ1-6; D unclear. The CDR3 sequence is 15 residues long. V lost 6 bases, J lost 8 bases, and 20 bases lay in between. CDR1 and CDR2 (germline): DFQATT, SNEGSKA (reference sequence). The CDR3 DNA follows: TGCAGTGCCCGCCCGGGTGGGGAGGTTTATTCACCCCTCCACTTT. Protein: CSARPGGEVYSPLHF.

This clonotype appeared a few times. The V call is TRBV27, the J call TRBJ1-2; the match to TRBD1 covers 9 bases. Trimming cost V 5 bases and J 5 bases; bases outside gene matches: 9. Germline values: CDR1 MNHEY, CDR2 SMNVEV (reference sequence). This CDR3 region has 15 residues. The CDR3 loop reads CASSTTGTGYYGYTF. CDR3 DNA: TGTGCCAGCAGTACGACCGGGACAGGGTATTATGGCTACACCTTC.

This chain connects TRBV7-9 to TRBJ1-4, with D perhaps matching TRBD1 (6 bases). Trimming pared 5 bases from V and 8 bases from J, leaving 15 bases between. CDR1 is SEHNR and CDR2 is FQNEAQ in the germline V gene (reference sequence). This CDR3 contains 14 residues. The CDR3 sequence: CASSPSLGGEKLFF. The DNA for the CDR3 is TGTGCCAGCAGCCCGTCTTTAGGGGGGGAAAAACTGTTTTTT.

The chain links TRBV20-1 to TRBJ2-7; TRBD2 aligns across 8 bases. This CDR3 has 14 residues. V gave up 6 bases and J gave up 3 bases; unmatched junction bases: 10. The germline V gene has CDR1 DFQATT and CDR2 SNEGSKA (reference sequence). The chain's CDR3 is CSAHGEAGDYEQYF. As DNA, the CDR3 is TGCAGTGCCCACGGGGAAGCGGGAGACTACGAGCAGTACTTC.

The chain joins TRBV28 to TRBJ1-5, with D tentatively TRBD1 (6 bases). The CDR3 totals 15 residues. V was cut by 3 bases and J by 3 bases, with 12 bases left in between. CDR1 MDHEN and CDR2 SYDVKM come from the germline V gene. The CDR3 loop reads CASSLGGAFNQPQHF. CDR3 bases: TGTGCCAGCAGTTTGGGGGGGGCCTTCAATCAGCCCCAGCATTTT.

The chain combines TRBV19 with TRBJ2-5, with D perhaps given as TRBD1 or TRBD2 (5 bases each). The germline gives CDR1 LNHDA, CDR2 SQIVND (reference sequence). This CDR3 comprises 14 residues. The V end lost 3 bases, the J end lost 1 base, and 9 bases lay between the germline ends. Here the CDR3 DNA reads TGTGCCAGTAGTATCAATGGGGGCCAAGAGACCCAGTACTTC. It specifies CASSINGGQETQYF.

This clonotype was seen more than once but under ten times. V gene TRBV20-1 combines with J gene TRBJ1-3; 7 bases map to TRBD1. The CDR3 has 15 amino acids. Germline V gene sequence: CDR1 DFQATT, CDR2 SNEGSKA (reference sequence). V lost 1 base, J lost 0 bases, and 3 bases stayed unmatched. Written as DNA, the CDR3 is TGCAGTGCTAGAGGGGACAGCGGCTCTGGAAACACCATATATTTT. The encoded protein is CSARGDSGSGNTIYF.

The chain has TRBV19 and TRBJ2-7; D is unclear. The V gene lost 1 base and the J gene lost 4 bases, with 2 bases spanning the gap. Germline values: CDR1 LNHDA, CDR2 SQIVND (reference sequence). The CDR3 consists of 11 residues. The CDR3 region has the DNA TGTGCCAGTAGTATAGGTTACGAGCAGTACTTC. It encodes CASSIGYEQYF.

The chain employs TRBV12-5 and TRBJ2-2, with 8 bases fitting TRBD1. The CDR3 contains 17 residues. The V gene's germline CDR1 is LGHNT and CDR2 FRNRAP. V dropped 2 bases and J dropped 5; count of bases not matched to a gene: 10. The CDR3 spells CASGLSPDRGGTGELFF. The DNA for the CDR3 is TGTGCTAGTGGTTTGTCCCCCGACAGGGGTGGGACCGGGGAGCTGTTTTTT.

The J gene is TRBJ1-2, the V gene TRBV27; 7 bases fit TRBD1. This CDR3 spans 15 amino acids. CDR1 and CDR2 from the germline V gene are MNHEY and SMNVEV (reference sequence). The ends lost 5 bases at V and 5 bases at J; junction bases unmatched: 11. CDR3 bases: TGTGCCAGCAGTCCCCGGAGGGACAGCCCTTATGGCTACACCTTC. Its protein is CASSPRRDSPYGYTF.

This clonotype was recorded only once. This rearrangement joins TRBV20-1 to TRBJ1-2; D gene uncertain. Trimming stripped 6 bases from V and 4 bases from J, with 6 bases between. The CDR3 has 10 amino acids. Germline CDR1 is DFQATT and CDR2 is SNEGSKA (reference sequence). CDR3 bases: TGCAGTGCGGGCAGCTATGGCTACACCTTC. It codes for CSAGSYGYTF.

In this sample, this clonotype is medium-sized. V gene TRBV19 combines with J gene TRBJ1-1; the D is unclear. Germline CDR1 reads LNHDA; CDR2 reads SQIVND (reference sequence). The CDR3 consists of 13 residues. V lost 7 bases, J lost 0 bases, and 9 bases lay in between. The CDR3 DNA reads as TGTGCCAGTACGGGCCAGGTGAACACTGAAGCTTTCTTT. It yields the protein CASTGQVNTEAFF.